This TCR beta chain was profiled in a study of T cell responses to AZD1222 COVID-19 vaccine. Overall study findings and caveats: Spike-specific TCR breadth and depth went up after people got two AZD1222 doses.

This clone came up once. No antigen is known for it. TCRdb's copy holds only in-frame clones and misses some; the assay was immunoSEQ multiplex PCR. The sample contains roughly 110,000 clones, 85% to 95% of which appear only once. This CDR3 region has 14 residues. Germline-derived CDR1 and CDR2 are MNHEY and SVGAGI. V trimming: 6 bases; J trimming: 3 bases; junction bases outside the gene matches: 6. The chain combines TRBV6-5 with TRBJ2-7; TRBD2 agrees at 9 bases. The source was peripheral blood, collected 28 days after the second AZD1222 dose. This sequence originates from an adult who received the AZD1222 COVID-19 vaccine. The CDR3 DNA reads TGTGCCAGCAGCGATAGCGGGAGCCACTACGAGCAGTACTTC. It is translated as CASSDSGSHYEQYF.